This T cell receptor beta chain was retrieved from a study of T cell responses to AZD1222 COVID-19 vaccine. Regarding the study as a whole: Repertoires were sampled only after the peak T cell response. Targeting of unmutated variant regions was reportedly seen in nearly half of spike-specific TCRs.

CDR1 is LNHDA, CDR2 SQIVND, per germline (reference sequence). The CDR3 loop spans 17 amino acids. The V and J ends lost 4 bases and 4 bases respectively, with 20 bases between them. Clones were read by immunoSEQ multiplex PCR, and TCRdb kept only the in-frame ones, dropping some. The table records about 74,000 clones, 91% of them present only once. This clone was counted once. Its antigen is as yet unknown. The origin of this receptor is an adult who received the AZD1222 COVID-19 vaccine. V is TRBV19 and J is TRBJ2-1; a possible D gene is TRBD2 (6 bases). The sequencing here drew on peripheral blood, taken 28 days after the second AZD1222 dose. Here the CDR3 DNA reads TGTGCCAGTAGTACCTCGCTGGGGGGAGGCGCGTACAATGAGCAGTTCTTC. Translating it yields CASSTSLGGGAYNEQFF.